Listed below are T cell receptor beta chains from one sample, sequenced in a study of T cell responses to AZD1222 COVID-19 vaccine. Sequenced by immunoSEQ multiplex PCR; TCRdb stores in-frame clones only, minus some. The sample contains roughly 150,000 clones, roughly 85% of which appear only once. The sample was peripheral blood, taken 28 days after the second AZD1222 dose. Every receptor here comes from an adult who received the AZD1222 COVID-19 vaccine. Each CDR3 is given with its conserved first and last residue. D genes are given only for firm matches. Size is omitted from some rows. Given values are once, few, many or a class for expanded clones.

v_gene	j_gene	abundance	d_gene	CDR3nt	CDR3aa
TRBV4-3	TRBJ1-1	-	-	TGCGCCAGCAGCCAAGAGGACATATACACTGAAGCTTTCTTT	CASSQEDIYTEAFF
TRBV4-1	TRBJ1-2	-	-	TGCGCCAGCAGCCAAGATGGGACGCCCCCGTCTAACTATGGCTACACCTTC	CASSQDGTPPSNYGYTF
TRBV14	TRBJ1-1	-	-	TGTGCCAGCAGCCCCACCCGGACGCCGAACACTGAAGCTTTCTTT	CASSPTRTPNTEAFF
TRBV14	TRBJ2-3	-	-	TGTGCCAGCAGCCAAGGGACGACGAGAGAGTATTTT	CASSQGTTREYF
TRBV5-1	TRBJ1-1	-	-	TGCGCCAGCAGCTTGGTTGACACTGAAGCTTTCTTT	CASSLVDTEAFF
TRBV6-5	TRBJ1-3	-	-	TGTGCCAGCAAAGAAAGCTCTGGAAACACCATATATTTT	CASKESSGNTIYF
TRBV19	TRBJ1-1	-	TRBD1	TGTGCCAGTAGTATAGGGGACAGGATCATGAACACTGAAGCTTTCTTT	CASSIGDRIMNTEAFF
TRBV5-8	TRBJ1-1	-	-	TGTGCCAGCAGCTCGGACAGCCTGAACACTGAAGCTTTCTTT	CASSSDSLNTEAFF
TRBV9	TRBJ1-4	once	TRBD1	TGTGCCAGCAGCGTAGAGGGGACAGGGTTTCTTAAGCCGGAAAAACTGTTTTTT	CASSVEGTGFLKPEKLFF
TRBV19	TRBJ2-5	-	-	TGTGCCAGTAGTACCGGGGGCCGCCAGGGCCGGAGTCAAGAGACCCAGTACTTC	CASSTGGRQGRSQETQYF
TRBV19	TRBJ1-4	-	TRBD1	TGTGCCACCAGACAGGAGGACAGGGCTTTGGCTACTAATGAAAAACTGTTTTTT	CATRQEDRALATNEKLFF
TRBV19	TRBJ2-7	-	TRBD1	TGTGCCAGTAGGCTACAGGGGGATTACTACGAGCAGTACTTC	CASRLQGDYYEQYF
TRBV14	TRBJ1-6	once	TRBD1	TGTGCCAGCAGCCAATACAGGGGTAATTCACCCCTCCACTTT	CASSQYRGNSPLHF
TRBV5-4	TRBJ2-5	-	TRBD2	TGTGCCAGCAGCACTAGCGGGCGTGAGACCCAGTACTTC	CASSTSGRETQYF
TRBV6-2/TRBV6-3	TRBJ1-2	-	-	TGTGCCAGCAGTTACCTCGGGACTCTCGGTGGCTACACCTTC	CASSYLGTLGGYTF
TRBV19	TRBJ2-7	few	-	TGTGCCAGTAGTATCTCTAGCGCAATAGGCTACGGGCAGTACTTC	CASSISSAIGYGQYF
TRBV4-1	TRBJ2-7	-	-	TGCGCCAGCAGCCACGAAACCCGGGACTACGAGCAGTACTTC	CASSHETRDYEQYF
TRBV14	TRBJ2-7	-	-	TGTGCCAGCAGCGACGACAGGAACTACTACGAGCAGTACTTC	CASSDDRNYYEQYF
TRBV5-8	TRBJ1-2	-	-	TGTGCCAGCAGTTGGGAGATAATCTATGGCTACACCTTC	CASSWEIIYGYTF
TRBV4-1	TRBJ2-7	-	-	TGCGCCAGCAGCCAAGCGGCCGACTGGGGCTCCTACGAGCAGTACTTC	CASSQAADWGSYEQYF
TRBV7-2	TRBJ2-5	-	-	TGTGCCAGCAGCCCTTCCCTGCCCCAGGAGACCCAGTACTTC	CASSPSLPQETQYF
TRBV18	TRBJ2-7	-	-	TGTGCCAGCTCGCGAACGGACAGAAACGAGCAGTACTTC	CASSRTDRNEQYF